This T cell receptor (beta chain) was identified in a study of cytomegalovirus exposure and HLA in healthy donors. The PCR ran on 60 Vbeta and 13 Jbeta primers. Repertoires were generated with immunoSEQ multiplex PCR, while TCRdb's copy carries only in-frame clones and drops some. The sample lists around 180,000 clones; more than 75% were seen once. This clone was seen a single time. V lost 5 bases, J lost 8 bases, and 15 bases lay in between. The CDR3 extends over 13 amino acids. Germline-derived CDR1 and CDR2 are SGHTA and FQGNSA. The sample consisted of PBMCs. This chain uses TRBV7-2 with TRBJ1-2; possible D gene TRBD1, 5 bases. The TCR originated in a woman between 18 and 29 years old in good health and CMV-seronegative. The CDR3 loop reads CASSPSGGGGYTF. In DNA, the CDR3 is TGTGCCAGCAGCCCATCCGGGGGAGGGGGCTACACCTTC.